This entry features one T cell receptor (beta chain) sequence. The sample belongs to a study of T cell repertoires in cytomegalovirus infection. One entry per CDR3 protein, called by TCRdb with MiXCR from the reads. The data contain around 630,000 distinct CDR3 sequences, around 24% of them singletons. The sequenced material came from CD8+ T cells from PBMCs. The TCR sequence derives from a human donor in good health (CMV status not recorded). Some clones in this sample may be carry-over from other donors' samples.

The chain's CDR3 is CASSFLAPPPPQETQYF. The CDR3 nucleotides read TGTGCCAGCAGCTTTCTCGCGCCTCCCCCCCCCCAAGAGACCCAGTACTTC. The chain uses TRBV7-8 and TRBJ2-5; D remains ambiguous. This CDR3 comprises 17 residues. Trimming removed 3 bases from V and 1 base from J, with 18 bases in between. The V gene's germline CDR1 is SGHVS and CDR2 FQNEAQ.